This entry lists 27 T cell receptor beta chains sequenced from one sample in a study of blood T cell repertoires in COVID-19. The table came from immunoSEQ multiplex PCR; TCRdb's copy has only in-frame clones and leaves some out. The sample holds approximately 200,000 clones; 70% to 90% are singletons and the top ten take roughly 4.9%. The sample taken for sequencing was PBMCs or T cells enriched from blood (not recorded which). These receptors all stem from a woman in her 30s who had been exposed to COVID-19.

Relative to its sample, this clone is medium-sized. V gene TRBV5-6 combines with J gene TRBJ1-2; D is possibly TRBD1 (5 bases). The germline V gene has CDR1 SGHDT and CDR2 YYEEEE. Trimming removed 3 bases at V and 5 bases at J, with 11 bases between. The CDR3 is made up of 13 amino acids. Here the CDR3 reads CASSSGMHYGYTF. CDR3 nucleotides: TGTGCCAGCAGCTCAGGGATGCATTATGGCTACACCTTC.

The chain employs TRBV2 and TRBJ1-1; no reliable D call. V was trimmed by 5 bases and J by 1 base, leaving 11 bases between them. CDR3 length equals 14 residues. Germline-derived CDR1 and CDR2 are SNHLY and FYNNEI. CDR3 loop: CASSREGKNTEAFF. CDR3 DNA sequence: TGTGCCAGCAGTCGGGAAGGGAAGAACACTGAAGCTTTCTTT.

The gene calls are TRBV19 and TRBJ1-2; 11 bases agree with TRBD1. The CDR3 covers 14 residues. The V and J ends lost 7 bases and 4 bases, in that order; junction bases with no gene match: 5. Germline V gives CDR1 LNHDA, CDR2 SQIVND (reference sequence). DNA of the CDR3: TGTGCCAGTACCCGGGACAGGGGGGTCTATGGCTACACCTTC. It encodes CASTRDRGVYGYTF.

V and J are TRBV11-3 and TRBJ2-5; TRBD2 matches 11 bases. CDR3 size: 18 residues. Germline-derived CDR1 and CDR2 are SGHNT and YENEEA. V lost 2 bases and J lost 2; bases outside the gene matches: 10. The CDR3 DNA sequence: TGTGCCAGCAGCTTAATGCCTAGCGGGGGGCCACCTCAAGAGACCCAGTACTTC. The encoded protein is CASSLMPSGGPPQETQYF.

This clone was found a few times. The CDR3 is CASSPSQYEQFF. Written as DNA, the CDR3 is TGTGCCAGCTCACCAAGTCAGTACGAGCAGTTCTTC. The chain employs TRBV18 and TRBJ2-1; D ambiguous. This CDR3 has 12 residues. V lost 2 bases and J lost 10, with 9 bases in between. CDR1 is KGHSH and CDR2 is LQKENI in the germline V gene.

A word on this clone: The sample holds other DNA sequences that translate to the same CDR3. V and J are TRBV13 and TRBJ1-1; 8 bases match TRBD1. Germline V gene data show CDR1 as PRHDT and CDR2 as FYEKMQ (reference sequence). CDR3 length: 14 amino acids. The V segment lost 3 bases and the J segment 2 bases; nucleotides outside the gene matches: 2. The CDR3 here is CASSFDRGNTEAFF. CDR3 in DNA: TGTGCCAGCAGCTTCGACAGGGGAAACACTGAAGCTTTCTTT.

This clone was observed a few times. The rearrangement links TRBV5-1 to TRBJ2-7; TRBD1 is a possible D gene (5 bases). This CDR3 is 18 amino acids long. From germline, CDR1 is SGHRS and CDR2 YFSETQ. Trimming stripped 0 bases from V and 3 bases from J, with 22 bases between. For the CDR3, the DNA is TGCGCCAGCAGCTTGGGCTTGGCAGGGTTGCCCGAAAGCTACGAGCAGTACTTC. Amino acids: CASSLGLAGLPESYEQYF.

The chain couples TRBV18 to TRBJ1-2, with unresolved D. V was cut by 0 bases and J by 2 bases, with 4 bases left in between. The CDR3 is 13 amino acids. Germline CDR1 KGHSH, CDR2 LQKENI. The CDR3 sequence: CASSPPENYGYTF. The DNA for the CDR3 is TGTGCCAGCTCACCACCCGAGAACTATGGCTACACCTTC.

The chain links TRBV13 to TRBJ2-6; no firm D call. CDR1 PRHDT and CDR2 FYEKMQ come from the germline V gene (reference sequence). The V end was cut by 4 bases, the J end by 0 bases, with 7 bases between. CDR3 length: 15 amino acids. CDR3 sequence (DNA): TGTGCCAGCAGCTCCCCTAGCTCTGGGGCCAACGTCCTGACTTTC. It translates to CASSSPSSGANVLTF.

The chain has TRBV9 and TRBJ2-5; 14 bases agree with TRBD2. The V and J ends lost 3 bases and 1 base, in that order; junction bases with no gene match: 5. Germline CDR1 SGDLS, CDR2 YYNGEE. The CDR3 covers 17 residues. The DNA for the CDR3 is TGTGCCAGCAGCGAGGGGACTAGCGGGGGTGTCCAAGAGACCCAGTACTTC. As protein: CASSEGTSGGVQETQYF.

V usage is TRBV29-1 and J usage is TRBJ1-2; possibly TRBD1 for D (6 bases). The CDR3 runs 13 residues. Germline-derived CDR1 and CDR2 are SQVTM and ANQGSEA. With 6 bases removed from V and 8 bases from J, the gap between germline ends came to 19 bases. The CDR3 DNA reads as TGCAGCGTGAGGACAGTGCTTTCGGGGGGCTACACCTTC. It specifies CSVRTVLSGGYTF. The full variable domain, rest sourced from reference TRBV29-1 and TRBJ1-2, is SAVISQKPSRDICQRGTSLTIQCQVDSQVTMMFWYRQQPGQSLTLIATANQGSEATYESGFVIDKFPISRPNLTFSTLTVSNMSPEDSSIYLCSVRTVLSGGYTFGSGTRLTVV.

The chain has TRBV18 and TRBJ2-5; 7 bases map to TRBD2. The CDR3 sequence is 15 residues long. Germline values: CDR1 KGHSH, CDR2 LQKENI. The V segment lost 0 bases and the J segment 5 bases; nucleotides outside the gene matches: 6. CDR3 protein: CASSPPKGEGETQYF. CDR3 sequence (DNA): TGTGCCAGCTCACCACCGAAAGGGGAGGGCGAGACCCAGTACTTC.

CDR3 loop: CASSVESGGNTGELFF. DNA for the CDR3: TGTGCCAGCAGCGTAGAAAGCGGGGGGAACACCGGGGAGCTGTTTTTT. V is TRBV9 and J is TRBJ2-2; 8 positions agree with TRBD2. The V gene's germline CDR1 is SGDLS and CDR2 YYNGEE. The CDR3 consists of 16 residues. Germline trimming cut 0 bases from V and 1 base from J; bases unmatched to any gene: 2. Filled out from reference TRBV9 and TRBJ2-2, the complete variable domain reads DSGVTQTPKHLITATGQRVTLRCSPRSGDLSVYWYQQSLDQGLQFLIQYYNGEERAKGNILERFSAQQFPDLHSELNLSSLELGDSALYFCASSVESGGNTGELFFGEGSRLTVL.

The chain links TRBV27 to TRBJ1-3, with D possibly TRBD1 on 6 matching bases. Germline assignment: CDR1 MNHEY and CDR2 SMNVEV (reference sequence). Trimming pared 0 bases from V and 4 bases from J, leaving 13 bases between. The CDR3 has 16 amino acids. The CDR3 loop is CASSLSAGALGNTIYF. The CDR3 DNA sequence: TGTGCCAGCAGTTTATCCGCAGGGGCGCTGGGAAACACCATATATTTT.

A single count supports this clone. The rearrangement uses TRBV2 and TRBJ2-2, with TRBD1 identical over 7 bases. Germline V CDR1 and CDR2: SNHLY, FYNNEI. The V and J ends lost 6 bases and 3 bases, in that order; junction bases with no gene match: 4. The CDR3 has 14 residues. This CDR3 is CASRGQSDTGELFF. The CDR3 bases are TGTGCCAGCAGGGGACAGTCAGACACCGGGGAGCTGTTTTTT.

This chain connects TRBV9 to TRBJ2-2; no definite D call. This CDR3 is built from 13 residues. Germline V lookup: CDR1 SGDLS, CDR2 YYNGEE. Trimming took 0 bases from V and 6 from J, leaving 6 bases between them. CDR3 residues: CASSVVSAGELFF. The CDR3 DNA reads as TGTGCCAGCAGCGTAGTGAGCGCCGGGGAGCTGTTTTTT.

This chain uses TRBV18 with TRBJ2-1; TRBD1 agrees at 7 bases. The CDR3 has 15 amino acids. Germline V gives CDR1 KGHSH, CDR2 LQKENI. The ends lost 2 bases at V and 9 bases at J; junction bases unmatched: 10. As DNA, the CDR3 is TGTGCCAGCTCACCATCCGGAACAGGGGTGGTTGAGCAGTTCTTC. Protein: CASSPSGTGVVEQFF.

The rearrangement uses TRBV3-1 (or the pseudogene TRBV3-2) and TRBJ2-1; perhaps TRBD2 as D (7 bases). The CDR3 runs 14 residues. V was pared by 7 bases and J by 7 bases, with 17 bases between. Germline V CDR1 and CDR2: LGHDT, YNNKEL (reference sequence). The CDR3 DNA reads TGTGCCAGCAAGAGGGGGGGGCCGGGAAATGAGCAGTTCTTC. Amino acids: CASKRGGPGNEQFF.

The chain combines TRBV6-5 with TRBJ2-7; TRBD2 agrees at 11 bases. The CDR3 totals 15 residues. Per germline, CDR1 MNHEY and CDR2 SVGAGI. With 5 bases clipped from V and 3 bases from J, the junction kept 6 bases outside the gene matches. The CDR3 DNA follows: TGTGCCAGCAGTCCGGGACTAGCGGAACTCTACGAGCAGTACTTC. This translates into CASSPGLAELYEQYF.

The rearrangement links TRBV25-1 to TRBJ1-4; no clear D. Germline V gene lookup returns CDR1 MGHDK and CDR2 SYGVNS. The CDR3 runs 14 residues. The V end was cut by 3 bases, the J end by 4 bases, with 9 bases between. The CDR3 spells CASSDARFNEKLFF. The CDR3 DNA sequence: TGTGCCAGCAGTGACGCCAGATTTAATGAAAAACTGTTTTTT.

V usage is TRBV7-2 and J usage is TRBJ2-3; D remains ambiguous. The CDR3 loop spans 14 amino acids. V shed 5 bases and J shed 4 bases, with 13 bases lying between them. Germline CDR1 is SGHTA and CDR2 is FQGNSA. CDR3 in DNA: TGTGCCAGCAGCCGTGTGGCCCGGGCAGATACGCAGTATTTT. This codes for CASSRVARADTQYF.

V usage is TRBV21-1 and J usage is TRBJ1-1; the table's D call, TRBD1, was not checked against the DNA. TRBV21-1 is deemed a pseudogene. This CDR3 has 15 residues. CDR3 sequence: CASSKVRQMNTEAFF. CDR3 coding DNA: TGTGCCAGCAGCAAAGTTCGACAGATGAACACTGAAGCTTTCTTT.

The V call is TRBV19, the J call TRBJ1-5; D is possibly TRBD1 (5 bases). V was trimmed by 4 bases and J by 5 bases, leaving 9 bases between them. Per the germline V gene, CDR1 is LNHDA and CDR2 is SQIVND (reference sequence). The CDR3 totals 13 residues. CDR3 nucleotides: TGTGCCAGTAGTAGGAGGGGTGATCAGCCCCAGCATTTT. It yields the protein CASSRRGDQPQHF.

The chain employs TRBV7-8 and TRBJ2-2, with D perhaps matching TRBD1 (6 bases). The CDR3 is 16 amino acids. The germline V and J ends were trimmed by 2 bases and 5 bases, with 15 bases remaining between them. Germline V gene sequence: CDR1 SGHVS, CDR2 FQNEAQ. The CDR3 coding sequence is TGTGCCAGCAGCTTAACAGGGCGGATTTGGACCGGGGAGCTGTTTTTT. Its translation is CASSLTGRIWTGELFF.

The CDR3 region has the DNA TGCGCCAGCAAGAACATAAACCAGGGGCACACTGAAGCTTTCTTT. Translating it yields CASKNINQGHTEAFF. This rearrangement joins TRBV5-1 to TRBJ1-1; the D gene is possibly TRBD1 (6 bases). Germline-derived CDR1 and CDR2 are SGHRS and YFSETQ. This CDR3 contains 15 residues. The germline V and J ends were trimmed by 6 bases and 3 bases, with 18 bases remaining between them.

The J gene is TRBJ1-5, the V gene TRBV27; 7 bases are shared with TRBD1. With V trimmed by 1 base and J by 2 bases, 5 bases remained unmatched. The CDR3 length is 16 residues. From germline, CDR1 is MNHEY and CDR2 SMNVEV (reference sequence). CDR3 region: CASSLWKGGGNQPQHF. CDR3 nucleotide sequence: TGTGCCAGCAGTTTATGGAAAGGGGGCGGCAATCAGCCCCAGCATTTT.

As DNA, the CDR3 is TGTGCCAGCAGTGAGCGGACAGGCACTAACTATGGCTACACCTTC. As protein: CASSERTGTNYGYTF. V is TRBV2 and J is TRBJ1-2; 7 positions agree with TRBD1. Germline V gives CDR1 SNHLY, CDR2 FYNNEI. This CDR3 is 15 amino acids long. With V trimmed by 3 bases and J by 0 bases, 4 bases remained unmatched.